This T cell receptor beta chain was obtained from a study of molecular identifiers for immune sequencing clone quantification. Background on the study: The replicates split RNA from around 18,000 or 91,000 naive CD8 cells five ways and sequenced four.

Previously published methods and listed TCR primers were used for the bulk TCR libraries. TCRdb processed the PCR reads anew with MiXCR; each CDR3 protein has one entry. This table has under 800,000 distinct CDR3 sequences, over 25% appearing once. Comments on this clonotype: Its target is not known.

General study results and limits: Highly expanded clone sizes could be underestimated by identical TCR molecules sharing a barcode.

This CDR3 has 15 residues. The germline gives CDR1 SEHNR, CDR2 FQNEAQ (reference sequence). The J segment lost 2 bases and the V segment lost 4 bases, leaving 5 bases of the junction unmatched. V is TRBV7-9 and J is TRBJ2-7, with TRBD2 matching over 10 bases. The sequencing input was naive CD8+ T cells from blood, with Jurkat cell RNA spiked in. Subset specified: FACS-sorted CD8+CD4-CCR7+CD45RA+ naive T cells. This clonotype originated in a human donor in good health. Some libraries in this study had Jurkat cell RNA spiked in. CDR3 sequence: CASSSSGTSAYEQYF. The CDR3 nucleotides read TGTGCCAGCAGCTCGTCCGGGACTAGCGCCTACGAGCAGTACTTC. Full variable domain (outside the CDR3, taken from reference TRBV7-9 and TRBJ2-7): DTGVSQNPRHKITKRGQNVTFRCDPISEHNRLYWYRQTLGQGPEFLTYFQNEAQLEKSRLLSDRFSAERPKGSFSTLEIQRTEQGDSAMYLCASSSSGTSAYEQYFGPGTRLTVT.